This T cell receptor beta chain comes out of a study of blood T cell repertoires in COVID-19. V lost 0 bases and J lost 1, with 16 bases in between. The germline CDR1 and CDR2 sequences are SEHNR and FQNEAQ (reference sequence). The CDR3 has 18 amino acids. In the original processing: Amplifying reference gene primers gave estimates of nucleated cell counts. Using immunoSEQ multiplex PCR, the repertoire was profiled, and TCRdb retains in-frame clones only, with some absent. The D gene and trimming were derived from the DNA, and the V and J assignments and clone size from that table. The sample holds about 190,000 clones, approximately 73% seen once. Study members were between about 18 and 100 years old and lived in around 24 US regions. Clinical history reported by participants formed the basis on which cohorts were assigned.

The rearrangement links TRBV7-9 to TRBJ1-5; D may be TRBD1 (5 bases). The TCR comes from a woman in her 50s with acute COVID-19. The source material was PBMCs or T cells enriched from blood (not recorded which). The CDR3 nucleotides are TGTGCCAGCAGCTTAGCCCGCCCGGCGGGGCTGAGCAATCAGCCCCAGCATTTT. The encoded protein is CASSLARPAGLSNQPQHF. Full variable domain (remainder filled in from reference TRBV7-9 and TRBJ1-5): DTGVSQNPRHKITKRGQNVTFRCDPISEHNRLYWYRQTLGQGPEFLTYFQNEAQLEKSRLLSDRFSAERPKGSFSTLEIQRTEQGDSAMYLCASSLARPAGLSNQPQHFGDGTRLSIL.